This is a list of T cell receptor beta chains from one sample in a study of T-cell reconstitution after alpha-beta-depleted transplantation in children. A single record per CDR3 protein comes from TCRdb applying MiXCR to the PCR reads. The sample has 200,000 to 250,000 distinct CDR3 sequences, approximately 8.4% seen once; the top ten hold 35%. This material consisted of PBMCs, mostly from graft donor cells, taken 360 days after TCRalphabeta/CD19-depleted stem cell transplant. These TCRs come from a male patient aged 2 to 9 who had a stem cell transplant for acute myeloid leukemia, so the T cells may come from the graft donor. CDR3s include the opening cysteine and the closing phenylalanine or tryptophan. D genes are given only for firm matches. Size tells how often a clone was seen (once, few, many) or the class of an expanded clone, and some rows leave it out.

abundance	v_gene	d_gene	j_gene	CDR3nt	CDR3aa
many	TRBV12-3/TRBV12-4	.	TRBJ2-3	TGTGCCAGCAGTTCGTCAGGGCCAGATACGCAGTATTTT	CASSSSGPDTQYF
few	TRBV5-1	TRBD2	TRBJ2-3	TGCGCCAGCAGCTCCGGGGAGCGGGGGGGCTACACAGATACGCAGTATTTT	CASSSGERGGYTDTQYF
.	TRBV20-1	TRBD2	TRBJ2-5	TGCAGTGCTAGATTGGGAACTAGCGGGCAAGAGACCCAGTACTTC	CSARLGTSGQETQYF
few	TRBV11-2	.	TRBJ1-6	TGTGCCAGCAGCTTAGATCAAAATTCACCCCTCCACTTT	CASSLDQNSPLHF
many	TRBV12-3/TRBV12-4	.	TRBJ1-3	TGTGCCAGCAGTTTAACCTCGCACACCATATATTTT	CASSLTSHTIYF
.	TRBV20-1	TRBD2	TRBJ2-1	TGCAGTGCCCGCTCTGGTGGACTAGCGGGGTGGTCCTACAATGAGCAGTTCTTC	CSARSGGLAGWSYNEQFF
few	TRBV29-1	TRBD1	TRBJ1-1	TGCAGCGTTGAAGTTCCAGGGGGGTACACTGAAGCTTTCTTT	CSVEVPGGYTEAFF
.	TRBV28	TRBD2	TRBJ2-1	TGTGCCAGCAGCCCCTCCGGACTAGCGGGCTCCTACAATGAGCAGTTCTTC	CASSPSGLAGSYNEQFF
few	TRBV12-3/TRBV12-4	TRBD1	TRBJ2-5	TGTGCCAGCAGTTCTGGACAGGCTTTGGCCCAGTACTTC	CASSSGQALAQYF
.	TRBV5-1	TRBD2	TRBJ2-2	TGCGCCAGCAGCTACTCGGGGACTAGCGGGAATCTTGGGTCCCGGGAGCTGTTTTTT	CASSYSGTSGNLGSRELFF
many	TRBV20-1	.	TRBJ2-1	TGCAGTGCTAGCGGGAGCTGGTACAATGAGCAGTTCTTC	CSASGSWYNEQFF
many	TRBV4-2	.	TRBJ1-6	TGTGCCAGCAGCCAAGAGCAGGGAAGCTCCTATAATTCACCCCTCCACTTT	CASSQEQGSSYNSPLHF
many	TRBV5-8	TRBD2	TRBJ2-7	TGTGCCAGCAGCTACGGGACTAGCGGGAGCGAGCAGTACTTC	CASSYGTSGSEQYF
many	TRBV15	.	TRBJ2-3	TGTGCCACCAGCAGAGGATCCGGACTCACAGATACGCAGTATTTT	CATSRGSGLTDTQYF
.	TRBV6-1	TRBD1	TRBJ1-6	TGTGCCAGCAGTGGACAGGGGGGCATCGTTAGCTCCTATAATTCACCCCTCCACTTT	CASSGQGGIVSSYNSPLHF
many	TRBV11-3	.	TRBJ2-2	TGTGCCAGCAGCTTAAACGCCGGGGAGCTGTTTTTT	CASSLNAGELFF
.	TRBV20-1	.	TRBJ1-5	TGCAGTGCCCACAGGGCCAGCAATCAGCCCCAGCATTTT	CSAHRASNQPQHF
many	TRBV4-1	TRBD1	TRBJ2-7	TGCGCCAGCAGCCAAGATAGGCAGACAGGGGAGTACTTC	CASSQDRQTGEYF
many	TRBV5-1	.	TRBJ2-1	TGCGCCAGCAGCCCATTAGCACACAGCTCCTACAATGAGCAGTTCTTC	CASSPLAHSSYNEQFF
many	TRBV20-1	.	TRBJ2-5	TGCAGTGCCCCCCGACGCGGCCAAGAGACCCAGTACTTC	CSAPRRGQETQYF
few	TRBV4-1	.	TRBJ2-7	TGCGCCAGCAGCCACCCCCCGTGGGGCTCCTACGAGCAGTACTTC	CASSHPPWGSYEQYF
.	TRBV7-3	.	TRBJ2-7	TGTGCCAGCAGTTATCTAACCGGGACCAGCGGCGAGCAGTACTTC	CASSYLTGTSGEQYF
.	TRBV20-1	.	TRBJ2-5	TGCAGTGCTAGAGTGGCAGGGGCTGAGACCCAGTACTTC	CSARVAGAETQYF
few	TRBV20-1	TRBD2	TRBJ2-3	TGCAGTGCTACTAGACTAGCGGGAGCAGGTTGGGCAGATACGCAGTATTTT	CSATRLAGAGWADTQYF
few	TRBV13	.	TRBJ1-2	TGTGCCAGCAGCTTAAGGACGGACTACTATGGCTACACCTTC	CASSLRTDYYGYTF
.	TRBV6-1	.	TRBJ2-4	TGTGCCAGCAGCCCGGAGCCCAAAAACATTCGGTACTTC	CASSPEPKNIRYF
many	TRBV9	.	TRBJ2-3	TGTGCCAGCAGCGTAGGCGGGGGCGGAGATACGCAGTATTTT	CASSVGGGGDTQYF
many	TRBV12-3/TRBV12-4	.	TRBJ1-5	TGTGCCAGCAAAAAAGATTATCGTATCAATCAGCCCCAGCATTTT	CASKKDYRINQPQHF
.	TRBV12-3/TRBV12-4	.	TRBJ2-1	TGTGCCAGCACCCTGGGTCGAGGGGGGGACAATGAGCAGTTCTTC	CASTLGRGGDNEQFF
many	TRBV11-2	.	TRBJ1-2	TGTGCCAGCAGCTTTGACACGGTCCATGGCTACACCTTC	CASSFDTVHGYTF
.	TRBV20-1	TRBD1	TRBJ2-4	TGCAGTGCTGCCGGGACAGGGGTTAACATTCAGTACTTC	CSAAGTGVNIQYF
many	TRBV20-1	.	TRBJ2-3	TGCAGTGCTAGAGAGGAGTGGAGCACAGATACGCAGTATTTT	CSAREEWSTDTQYF
few	TRBV24-1	TRBD1	TRBJ2-3	TGTGCCACCTCCCGGGGACAGGGACCCACAGATACGCAGTATTTT	CATSRGQGPTDTQYF
many	TRBV6-5	.	TRBJ2-7	TGTGCCAGCAGCCCGGACTACCCCTACGAGCAGTACTTC	CASSPDYPYEQYF
few	TRBV18	.	TRBJ2-1	TGTGCCAGCTCACTCAGGGAAACAGAGCAGTTCTTC	CASSLRETEQFF
many	TRBV2	.	TRBJ2-7	TGTGCCAGCAATCTAGGCTACGAGCAGTACTTC	CASNLGYEQYF
many	TRBV7-2	.	TRBJ2-1	TGTGCCAGCAGCCTAAGACAGGCGAGCTCCTACAATGAGCAGTTCTTC	CASSLRQASSYNEQFF
many	TRBV12-3/TRBV12-4	.	TRBJ2-7	TGTGCCAGCAGTTTGAAGGGATACTACGAGCAGTACTTC	CASSLKGYYEQYF
many	TRBV12-3/TRBV12-4	.	TRBJ2-5	TGTGCCAGCAGTCAAGCAGGGGGGGGAGAGACCCAGTACTTC	CASSQAGGGETQYF
.	TRBV30	.	TRBJ1-1	TGTGCCTGGAAGCGGAGCAACACTGAAGCTTTCTTT	CAWKRSNTEAFF
many	TRBV5-1	.	TRBJ2-2	TGCGCCAGCAGCTTCCCTGACAGGCAGTCCACCGGGGAGCTGTTTTTT	CASSFPDRQSTGELFF
many	TRBV7-6	.	TRBJ2-2	TGTGCCAGCAGCTTAAGAACAGGGAACACCGGGGAGCTGTTTTTT	CASSLRTGNTGELFF
many	TRBV12-3/TRBV12-4	TRBD2	TRBJ2-1	TGTGCCAGCAGTTGGTCACTAGCGGGACCCAATGAGCAGTTCTTC	CASSWSLAGPNEQFF
many	TRBV6-5	TRBD1	TRBJ1-4	TGTGCCAGCAGTTACTCGTTTCCGCAACAGGGGGGGAATGAAAAACTGTTTTTT	CASSYSFPQQGGNEKLFF
few	TRBV10-3	.	TRBJ2-5	TGTGCCGTCAGCCCCCACAGCGGCGGGGAGACCCAGTACTTC	CAVSPHSGGETQYF
many	TRBV29-1	.	TRBJ1-1	TGCAGCGTTGGACACTACACTGAAGCTTTCTTT	CSVGHYTEAFF
.	TRBV7-9	TRBD2	TRBJ2-2	TGTGCCAGCAGCCTTACTAGCGGCCTGAACACCGGGGAGCTGTTTTTT	CASSLTSGLNTGELFF
many	TRBV5-1	.	TRBJ2-1	TGCGCCAGCAGCTTGGAAAGGGGAAGCTACAATGAGCAGTTCTTC	CASSLERGSYNEQFF